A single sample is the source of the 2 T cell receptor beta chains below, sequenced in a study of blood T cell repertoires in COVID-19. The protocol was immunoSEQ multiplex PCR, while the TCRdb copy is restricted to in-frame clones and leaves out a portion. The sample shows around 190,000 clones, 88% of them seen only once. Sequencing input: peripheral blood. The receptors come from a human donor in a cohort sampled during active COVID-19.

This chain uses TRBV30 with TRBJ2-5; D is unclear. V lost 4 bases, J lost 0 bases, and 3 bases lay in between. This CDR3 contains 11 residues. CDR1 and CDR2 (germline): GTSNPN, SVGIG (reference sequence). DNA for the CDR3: TGTGCCTGGAACAACCAAGAGACCCAGTACTTC. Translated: CAWNNQETQYF.

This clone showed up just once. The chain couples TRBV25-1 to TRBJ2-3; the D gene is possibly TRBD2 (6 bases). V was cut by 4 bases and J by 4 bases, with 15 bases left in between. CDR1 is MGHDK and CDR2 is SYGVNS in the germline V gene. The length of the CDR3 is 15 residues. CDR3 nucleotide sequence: TGTGCCAGCAGTGGGGCGTCTAGCGCGCCAGATACGCAGTATTTT. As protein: CASSGASSAPDTQYF.